This T cell receptor beta chain comes out of a study of cytomegalovirus exposure and HLA in healthy donors. Findings of the study overall: A previous analysis found most TCR beta V segments productive roughly 87% or roughly 30% of the time. Later on, a genetic analysis was performed. It linked a missense variant in DCLRE1C with V- and J-gene trimming of TCR beta.

Notes on this clone: What it binds is not known.

A multiplex PCR was run with 60 Vbeta primers and 13 Jbeta primers. Clones were read by immunoSEQ multiplex PCR, and TCRdb kept only the in-frame ones, dropping some. The top ten clones hold more than 7.5% of a sample with 60,000 to 90,000 clones, about 73% of them seen once. CDR1 is SGHTA, CDR2 FQGTGA, per germline. The CDR3 sequence is 15 residues long. Trimming took 3 bases from V and 7 from J; bases not matched to a gene: 2. The chain uses TRBV7-3 and TRBJ2-3, with 15 bases that match TRBD2. Sequenced input: PBMCs. The clonotype was recovered from a woman in her forties or fifties in good health and CMV-seropositive. The CDR3 DNA follows: TGTGCCAGCAGCTTCGGGACTAGCGGGAGGAATACGCAGTATTTT. Encoded protein: CASSFGTSGRNTQYF.